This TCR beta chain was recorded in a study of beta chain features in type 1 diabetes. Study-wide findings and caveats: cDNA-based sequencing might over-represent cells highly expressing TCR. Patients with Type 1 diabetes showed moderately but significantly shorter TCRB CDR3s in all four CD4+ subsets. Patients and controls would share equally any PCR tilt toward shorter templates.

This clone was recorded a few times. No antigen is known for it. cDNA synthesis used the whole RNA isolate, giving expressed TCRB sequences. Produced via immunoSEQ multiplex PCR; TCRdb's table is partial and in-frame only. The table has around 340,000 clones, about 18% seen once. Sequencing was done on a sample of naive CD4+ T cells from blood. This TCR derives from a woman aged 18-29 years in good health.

Here the CDR3 reads CASSRTAGYQPQHF. The CDR3, as DNA: TGTGCCAGCTCACGGACAGCCGGTTATCAGCCCCAGCATTTT. This chain uses TRBV18 with TRBJ1-5, with D possibly TRBD1 on 6 matching bases. There are 14 residues in the CDR3. Germline assignment: CDR1 KGHSH and CDR2 LQKENI. V shed 4 bases and J shed 5 bases, with 12 bases lying between them.